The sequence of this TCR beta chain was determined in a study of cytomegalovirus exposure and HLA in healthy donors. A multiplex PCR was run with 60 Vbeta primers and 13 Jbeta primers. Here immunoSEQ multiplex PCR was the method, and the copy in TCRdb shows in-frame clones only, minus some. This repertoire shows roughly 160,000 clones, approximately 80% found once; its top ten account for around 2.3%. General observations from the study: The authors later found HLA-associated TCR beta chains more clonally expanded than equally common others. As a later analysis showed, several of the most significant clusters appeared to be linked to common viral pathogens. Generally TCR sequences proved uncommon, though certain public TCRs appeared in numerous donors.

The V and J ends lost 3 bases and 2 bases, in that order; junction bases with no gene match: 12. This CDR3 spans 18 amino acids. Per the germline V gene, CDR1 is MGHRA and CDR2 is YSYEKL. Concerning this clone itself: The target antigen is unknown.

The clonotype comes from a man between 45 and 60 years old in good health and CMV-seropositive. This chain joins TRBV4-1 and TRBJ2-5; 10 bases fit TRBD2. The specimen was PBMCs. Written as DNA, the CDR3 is TGCGCCAGCAGCCATTCAGCGGGGGGGCGAGTTGGGCAAGAGACCCAGTACTTC. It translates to CASSHSAGGRVGQETQYF.